Listed here is a single TCR beta chain. CDR3 length: 16 amino acids. CDR1 and CDR2 (germline): LGHNA, YNFKEQ. V dropped 1 base and J dropped 6 bases, with 15 bases sitting between them. This record comes from a study of blood T cell repertoires in COVID-19. Some clones are missing from TCRdb's copy, which holds only in-frame ones; the method was immunoSEQ multiplex PCR. The sample records 210,000 or so clones, 78% being singletons. The clonotype comes from a woman of 80 years or more with active or convalescent COVID-19. This chain connects TRBV4-2 to TRBJ1-4, with D hard to call. Sequencing was carried out using peripheral blood. In DNA form, the CDR3 reads TGTGCCAGCAGCCAAGGGCCGGATGTTAGCGATGAAAAACTGTTTTTT. Its translation: CASSQGPDVSDEKLFF.